A single sample is the source of the 8 T cell receptor beta chains below, sequenced in a study of blood T cell repertoires in COVID-19. The data were produced by immunoSEQ multiplex PCR, yet TCRdb's version contains in-frame clones alone and is incomplete. The sample carries about 280,000 clones, around 89% recorded once. The sample taken for sequencing was peripheral blood. The receptors originated from a man between 40 and 49 years old with acute or convalescent COVID-19.

This rearrangement joins TRBV6-6 to TRBJ2-7; D possibly corresponds to TRBD1 (6 bases). The V and J ends lost 4 bases and 0 bases respectively, with 13 bases between them. The CDR3 is 15 amino acids. In germline, CDR1 is MNHNY, CDR2 SVGAGI (reference sequence). The CDR3: CASSLQGLYSYEQYF. CDR3 DNA: TGTGCCAGCAGTTTACAGGGCCTCTACTCCTACGAGCAGTACTTC.

This clone has just a few counts. The V and J genes are TRBV6-5 and TRBJ2-7; 8 nucleotides line up with TRBD1. CDR3 length equals 15 residues. Per the germline V gene, CDR1 is MNHEY and CDR2 is SVGAGI. The trim removed 4 bases at V and 5 bases at J, leaving 10 bases unmatched. The CDR3 coding sequence is TGTGCCAGCAGTTTAACACGGACAGGGCGAAACGAGCAGTACTTC. This codes for CASSLTRTGRNEQYF.

The CDR3 DNA follows: TGTGCCAGCAGCTCCGAGCGTAGGGGCAGCTCCTACAATGAGCAGTTCTTC. Residues: CASSSERRGSSYNEQFF. This chain connects TRBV7-9 to TRBJ2-1, with D maybe TRBD1 (5 bases). The V gene lost 4 bases and the J gene lost 0 bases, with 16 bases spanning the gap. CDR1 is SEHNR, CDR2 FQNEAQ, per germline (reference sequence). The CDR3 has 17 residues.

J is TRBJ1-2 and V is TRBV6-1; 7 nucleotides align to TRBD1. The germline CDR1 and CDR2 sequences are MNHNS and SASEGT. This CDR3 region has 15 residues. The trim removed 2 bases at V and 2 bases at J, leaving 5 bases unmatched. The CDR3 bases are TGTGCCAGCAGTGAACAACAGGGGATAAACTATGGCTACACCTTC. It encodes CASSEQQGINYGYTF.

This clone was seen a single time. The chain carries TRBV11-2 and TRBJ2-1; 10 bases are a match to TRBD2. This CDR3 spans 16 amino acids. V dropped 5 bases and J dropped 0; count of bases not matched to a gene: 4. CDR1 SGHAT and CDR2 FQNNGV come from the germline V gene. The CDR3 coding sequence is TGTGCCAGCAGCCTTAGCGGGGGGCGCTCCTACAATGAGCAGTTCTTC. As protein: CASSLSGGRSYNEQFF.

Here the CDR3 reads CASSLAYRYRNTGELFF. The DNA of the CDR3 is TGTGCCAGCAGCTTGGCCTATCGTTACAGAAACACCGGGGAGCTGTTTTTT. This chain joins TRBV5-8 and TRBJ2-2; no definite D call. The CDR3 is made up of 17 amino acids. The V gene's germline CDR1 is SGHTS and CDR2 YDEGEE. Deletions cut 0 bases from V and 2 bases from J, with 14 bases between.

V gene TRBV9 combines with J gene TRBJ2-3; D possibly corresponds to TRBD2 (5 bases). The germline V and J ends were trimmed by 0 bases and 3 bases, with 14 bases remaining between them. The CDR3 contains 16 residues. Germline CDR1 SGDLS, CDR2 YYNGEE. The CDR3 here is CASSVGLSPGTDTQYF. The CDR3 nucleotides are TGTGCCAGCAGCGTAGGTCTATCCCCGGGAACAGATACGCAGTATTTT.

The chain carries TRBV14 and TRBJ1-1; D is perhaps TRBD1 (5 bases). The V gene's germline CDR1 is SGHDN and CDR2 FVKESK. The CDR3 loop spans 15 amino acids. The germline V and J ends were trimmed by 4 bases and 7 bases, with 19 bases remaining between them. The CDR3 reads CASSRGQFRRGEAFF. The CDR3 DNA reads TGTGCCAGCAGCCGAGGACAATTCCGTCGAGGTGAAGCTTTCTTT.